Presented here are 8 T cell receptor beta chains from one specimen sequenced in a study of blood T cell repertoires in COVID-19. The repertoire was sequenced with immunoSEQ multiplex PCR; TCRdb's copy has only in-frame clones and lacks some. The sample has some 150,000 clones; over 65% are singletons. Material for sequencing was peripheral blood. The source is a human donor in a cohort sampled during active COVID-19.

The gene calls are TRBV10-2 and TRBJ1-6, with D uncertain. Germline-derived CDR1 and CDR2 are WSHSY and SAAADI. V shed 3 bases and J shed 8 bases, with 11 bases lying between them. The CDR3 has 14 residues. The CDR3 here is CASSESGGDSPLHF. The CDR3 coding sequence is TGCGCCAGCAGTGAATCGGGAGGAGATTCACCCCTCCACTTT.

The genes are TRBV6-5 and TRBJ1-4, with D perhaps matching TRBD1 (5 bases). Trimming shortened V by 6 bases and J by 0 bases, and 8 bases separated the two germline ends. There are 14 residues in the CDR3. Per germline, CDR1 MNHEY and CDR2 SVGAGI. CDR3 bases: TGTGCCAGCAGCCCGACAGCAACTAATGAAAAACTGTTTTTT. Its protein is CASSPTATNEKLFF.

The chain's CDR3 is CASSQQYRLPEKLFF. CDR3 bases: TGCGCCAGCAGCCAACAGTACCGCCTCCCTGAAAAACTGTTTTTT. This chain joins TRBV4-1 and TRBJ1-4; D ambiguous. V shed 2 bases and J shed 7 bases, with 14 bases lying between them. CDR3 length: 15 residues. The V gene's germline CDR1 is MGHRA and CDR2 YSYEKL.

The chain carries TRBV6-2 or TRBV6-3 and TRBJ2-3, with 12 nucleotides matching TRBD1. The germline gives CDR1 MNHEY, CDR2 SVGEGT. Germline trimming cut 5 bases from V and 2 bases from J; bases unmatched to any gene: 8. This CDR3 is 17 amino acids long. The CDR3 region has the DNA TGTGCCAGCAGTCCCGGGACAGGGGGCGCCAACACAGATACGCAGTATTTT. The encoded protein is CASSPGTGGANTDTQYF.

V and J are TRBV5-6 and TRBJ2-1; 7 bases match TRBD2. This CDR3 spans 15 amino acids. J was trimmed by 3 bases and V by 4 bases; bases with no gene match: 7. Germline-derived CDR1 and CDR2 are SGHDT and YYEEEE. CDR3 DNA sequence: TGTGCCAGCAGCGCAAGCGGGACCAACTACAATGAGCAGTTCTTC. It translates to CASSASGTNYNEQFF.

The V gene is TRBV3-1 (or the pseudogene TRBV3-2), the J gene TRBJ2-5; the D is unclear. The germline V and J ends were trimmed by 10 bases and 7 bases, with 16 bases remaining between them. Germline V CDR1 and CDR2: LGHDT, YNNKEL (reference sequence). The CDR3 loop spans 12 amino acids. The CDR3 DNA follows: TGTGCCATCGTAGGCGAGCGTGGGACCCAGTACTTC. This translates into CAIVGERGTQYF.

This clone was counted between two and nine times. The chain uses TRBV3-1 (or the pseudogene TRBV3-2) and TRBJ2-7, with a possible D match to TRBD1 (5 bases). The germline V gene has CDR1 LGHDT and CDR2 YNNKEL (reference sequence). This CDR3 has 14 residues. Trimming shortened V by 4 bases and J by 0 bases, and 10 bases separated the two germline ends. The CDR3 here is CASSPQGSSYEQYF. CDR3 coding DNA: TGTGCCAGCAGCCCCCAGGGAAGCTCCTACGAGCAGTACTTC.

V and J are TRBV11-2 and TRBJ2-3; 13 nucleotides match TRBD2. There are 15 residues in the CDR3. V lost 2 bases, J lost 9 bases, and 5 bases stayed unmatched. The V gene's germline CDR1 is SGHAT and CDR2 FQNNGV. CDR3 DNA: TGTGCCAGCAGCTTATCGGGACTAGCGGGAAGAACGCAGTATTTT. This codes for CASSLSGLAGRTQYF.